The following is a T cell receptor beta chain sequence with its context. This clonotype was detected a few times. There is no known antigen for this receptor. Base qualities are not provided; no much larger clone lies one nucleotide away. These data come from a study of T-cell memory formation after mild COVID-19 (dated by TCRdb to the early 2020s). Turning to the overall study: TCR sequence clusters from the two donors were largely donor specific. In a couple of donors, T-cell clones that expanded and contracted after mild COVID-19 were tracked by sequencing TCRalpha and TCRbeta repertoires over time. Two young, previously healthy adult volunteers, one female and one male, were included in the cohort.

The run used an Illumina NovaSeq 6000. TCRalpha and TCRbeta cDNA libraries were constructed by 5'RACE with constant-segment primers, with sample barcodes and unique molecular identifiers being introduced. RNA was extracted from every sample with Trizol reagent. Libraries were amplified in two PCR steps, with a second sample barcode and Illumina TruSeq adapters added in the second step. Libraries were sequenced on an Illumina NovaSeq with 2 x 150 bp paired-end reads. Under the source paper's analysis protocol: The reads were demultiplexed and collapsed into UMI-guided consensus sequences using migec v1.2.7. With mixcr v2.1.11, UMI consensuses were aligned to TRA and TRB V and J templates and assembled into clonotypes. Expanded or contracted clonotypes were those called significant by both edgeR and NoisET, with noise models trained on biological replicates. edgeR calls used a false discovery rate-adjusted p below 0.01 and a log2 fold-change threshold of 1. PCA with hierarchical clustering of max-normalized trajectories of the 1000 most abundant clonotypes was used as exploratory dynamics analysis. Each responding clone was given a CD4 or CD8 phenotype based on the CD4+ and CD8+ repertoires, which had been sequenced separately. TCRdb handled the public reads itself, with Q25 trimming in fastp and clone calling in MiXCR, and kept productive beta chains. Rows with a matching CDR3 protein are joined into one entry that keeps the most common DNA and genes. TCRdb, rather than the study authors, made the V and J calls. In all, the sample holds under 250,000 distinct CDR3 sequences, and roughly 14% of those were seen once. More than 2% of the sample rests with the top ten.

The CDR1 and CDR2 encoded by the germline V gene (reference sequence) are SEHNR and FQNEAQ. Measured from the cysteine to the phenylalanine, the CDR3 is 15 residues long. Only the CDR3 part of the read is kept: 45 bases, read in frame from the first base. Trimming removed 4 bases from V and 2 bases from J; the gene matches leave 4 bases unexplained. The full study reports these points: The detection of some responding clones in pre-infection memory suggests that pre-existing cross-reactive memory T cells joined the SARS-CoV-2 response. Contracting CD4+ clones were found mainly in CM and EM memory subsets, while CD8+ clones were enriched in EMRA. Clones contracting from day 15 to 85 had balanced CD4/CD8 phenotypes, while a second wave expanding from day 15 to 37 was biased towards CD4+. The second-wave clones that peaked on day 37 were not confirmed to be SARS-CoV-2 specific. Only a couple of mild cases were covered by the study, and larger cohorts that include severe cases with pre-infection samples were considered necessary.

PBMCs were isolated by Ficoll-Paque density gradient centrifugation. This TCR derives from an adult woman who had mild COVID-19 (a few samples of this study predate the infection). The sample titles of this study are shuffled in the database, so cell type and time point are left out; the donor was told from shared clones. Sequences were obtained from PBMCs or a T cell subset sorted from them (not recorded which). The chain is encoded by TRBV7-9 joined to TRBJ2-1, and TRBD2 aligns with 8 junction nucleotides. The sequenced DNA is TGTGCCAGCAGCTCCGGGGGGGCCCCCTACAATGAGCAGTTCTTC. This codes for CASSSGGAPYNEQFF.